Presented here are 11 T cell receptor beta chains from one specimen sequenced in a study of blood T cell repertoires in COVID-19 (dated by TCRdb to 2020 to 2021). Libraries were prepared through the immunoSEQ multiplex PCR assay. This immuneACCESS table, as held by TCRdb, lists in-frame sequences with V and J called but not all clones. Of the missing ones, under half trace to an unresolved V gene in checked studies; the others have no known cause. This sample is represented by almost 350,000 clones; approximately 89% of them were singletons. Jointly, the top ten make up roughly 3.9% of the sample. The sample was peripheral blood. All receptors come from a woman aged 60-75 years with COVID-19, enrolled during active disease.

V is TRBV29-1 and J is TRBJ1-1; D gene uncertain. Trimming took off 5 bases at V and 0 bases at J, with 13 bases between the two ends. The CDR3 spans 14 residues. Germline CDR1 reads SQVTM; CDR2 reads ANQGSEA. The CDR3 DNA sequence: TGCAGCGTTACCGGACCGGGGTTGAACACTGAAGCTTTCTTT. It specifies CSVTGPGLNTEAFF. The full variable domain, its missing parts supplied by reference TRBV29-1 and TRBJ1-1, is SAVISQKPSRDICQRGTSLTIQCQVDSQVTMMFWYRQQPGQSLTLIATANQGSEATYESGFVIDKFPISRPNLTFSTLTVSNMSPEDSSIYLCSVTGPGLNTEAFFGQGTRLTVV.

The chain joins TRBV5-1 to TRBJ2-5, with D unresolved. Germline values: CDR1 SGHRS, CDR2 YFSETQ. CDR3 length: 12 residues. V was cut by 3 bases and J by 9 bases, with 12 bases left in between. The CDR3 spells CASSSDTIAQYF. The DNA for the CDR3 is TGCGCCAGCAGCTCAGACACCATCGCCCAGTACTTC.

The chain recombines TRBV18 with TRBJ2-5; 12 bases fit TRBD2. Germline V gene sequence: CDR1 KGHSH, CDR2 LQKENI. V was clipped by 1 base and J by 5 bases; unmatched bases: 8. The CDR3 length is 17 residues. In DNA form, the CDR3 reads TGTGCCAGCTCACCACGGACTAGCGGGGACGTCCCGGAGACCCAGTACTTC. Protein sequence: CASSPRTSGDVPETQYF.

On this clone itself: This same CDR3 is encoded by further DNA sequences in the sample. J is TRBJ2-5 and V is TRBV18; 9 bases agree with TRBD2. CDR1 is KGHSH and CDR2 is LQKENI in the germline V gene. V shed 4 bases, J shed 5 bases, and the junction held 2 bases outside the gene matches. The CDR3 is 13 amino acids. The CDR3 DNA reads TGTGCCAGCTCACAAGGACTAGCGGAGACCCAGTACTTC. This translates into CASSQGLAETQYF.

The chain has TRBV11-3 and TRBJ2-7, with 12 bases identical to TRBD1. Germline CDR1 SGHNT, CDR2 YENEEA. With V trimmed by 5 bases and J by 4 bases, 6 bases remained unmatched. The CDR3 covers 15 residues. CDR3: CASSKGQGATYEQYF. Here the CDR3 DNA reads TGTGCCAGCAGCAAGGGACAGGGGGCGACTTACGAGCAGTACTTC.

The chain links TRBV19 to TRBJ1-2; D remains ambiguous. Germline V gene lookup returns CDR1 LNHDA and CDR2 SQIVND (reference sequence). The V gene lost 5 bases and the J gene lost 4 bases, with 14 bases spanning the gap. CDR3 length: 14 amino acids. CDR3 region: CASSPRVFFYGYTF. The CDR3, as DNA: TGTGCCAGTAGTCCTCGGGTCTTCTTCTATGGCTACACCTTC.

J is TRBJ1-2 and V is TRBV2; D is unresolved. The germline CDR1 and CDR2 sequences are SNHLY and FYNNEI. This CDR3 region has 10 residues. Trimming took 8 bases from V and 5 from J, leaving 6 bases between them. This chain's CDR3 is CASLRYGYTF. For the CDR3, the DNA is TGTGCCAGCTTACGGTATGGCTACACCTTC.

The chain combines TRBV21-1 with TRBJ1-6. TRBV21-1 is described as a pseudogene. The CDR3 loop spans 16 amino acids. For the CDR3, the DNA is TGTGCCAGCAGCAAAGTGAGGAGCTCCTATAATTCACCCCTCCACTTT. It codes for CASSKVRSSYNSPLHF.

This sequence joins TRBV7-2 and TRBJ2-1, with D maybe TRBD1 (6 bases). From germline, CDR1 is SGHTA and CDR2 FQGNSA. V was clipped by 3 bases and J by 5 bases, with 11 bases between them. CDR3 length: 14 amino acids. The CDR3 loop is CASSLTGIHNEQFF. CDR3 DNA: TGTGCCAGCAGCTTGACAGGTATTCACAATGAGCAGTTCTTC.

The chain links TRBV30 to TRBJ1-1, with 9 positions matching TRBD1. V was clipped by 2 bases and J by 4 bases; unmatched bases: 2. The CDR3 consists of 13 residues. The V gene's germline CDR1 is GTSNPN and CDR2 SVGIG (reference sequence). The CDR3 loop is CAWSLDRGTEAFF. As DNA, the CDR3 is TGTGCCTGGAGTTTGGACAGGGGCACTGAAGCTTTCTTT. The full variable domain, in which reference TRBV30 and TRBJ1-1 provide the parts outside the CDR3, is SQTIHQWPATLVQPVGSPLSLECTVEGTSNPNLYWYRQAAGRGLQLLFYSVGIGQISSEVPQNLSASRPQDRQFILSSKKLLLSDSGFYLCAWSLDRGTEAFFGQGTRLTVV.

The V call is TRBV7-9, the J call TRBJ1-1; TRBD1 aligns across 8 bases. Per the germline V gene, CDR1 is SEHNR and CDR2 is FQNEAQ (reference sequence). The V segment lost 6 bases and the J segment 2 bases; nucleotides outside the gene matches: 8. CDR3 length: 15 amino acids. Written as DNA, the CDR3 is TGTGCCAGCAGAGCAGGGGGCGCGGAAAACACTGAAGCTTTCTTT. Translation gives CASRAGGAENTEAFF.